This record covers a single T cell receptor (beta chain). This specimen comes from a study of cytomegalovirus exposure and HLA in healthy donors. 60 Vbeta and 13 Jbeta primers were used in PCR. Sequencing was performed with immunoSEQ multiplex PCR; in TCRdb, only in-frame clones are kept and a portion is missing. The repertoire holds some 160,000 clones, with around 73% as singletons. The CDR3 is 15 residues long. The J segment lost 4 bases and the V segment lost 4 bases, leaving 3 bases of the junction unmatched. Germline V gene sequence: CDR1 SGHRS, CDR2 YFSETQ. The receptor's source is a young woman in good health and CMV-seropositive. V is TRBV5-1 and J is TRBJ1-3; 12 bases fit TRBD1. Sequencing used PBMCs. The CDR3 sequence is CASSPGQGAGNTIYF. In nucleotides, the CDR3 is TGCGCCAGCAGCCCGGGACAGGGGGCAGGAAACACCATATATTTT.